Reported below is one T cell receptor beta chain. The antigen is unknown. This entry comes from a study of vaccination effects on CD4 cells after COVID-19. Whole-study results and caveats: In the late period after vaccination, infection- and vaccine-induced clones contracted markedly. The study got few convalescent patients and did not collect any early post-infection timepoints.

After expansion with viral peptide pools in the ViraFEST assay, antigen-specific CD4+ T cells were sequenced. Once cultured for nine to ten days, the cells underwent separation to obtain CD4+ T cells. Previously uninfected by SARS-CoV-2, the vaccine recipients also showed negative nucleocapsid antibodies. Half the medium was swapped for IL-2 medium on days 3 and 7. The length of the CDR3 is 13 residues. The ends were cut back, 3 bases at V and 4 bases at J, with 10 bases in the middle. Germline V gives CDR1 SGHNT, CDR2 YYREEE (reference sequence). The table came from immunoSEQ multiplex PCR; TCRdb's copy has only in-frame clones and leaves some out. The data show about 22,000 clones, about 75% seen once.

The gene calls are TRBV5-4 and TRBJ1-2, with D perhaps TRBD1 (5 bases). This clonotype originated in a human donor who received a COVID-19 vaccine. The sequences come from CD4+ T cells from PBMCs cultured with HCoV-NL63 spike peptides, collected before COVID-19 vaccination. The CDR3 DNA reads TGTGCCAGCAGCTACGGACAAGTCTATGGCTACACCTTC. Translation: CASSYGQVYGYTF.